One T cell receptor beta chain is described in this entry. This sample was included in a study of OX40 agonist ivuxolimab in advanced cancers. Study details: Ivuxolimab, an antibody that agonizes OX40 (CD134), was administered to the patients. Therapy given before enrollment (anti-PD-1, anti-PD-L1 or anti-CTLA-4) was allowed, and around 44% had some.

The V gene's germline CDR1 is SGHAT and CDR2 FQNNGV. This CDR3 has 14 residues. V was cut by 6 bases and J by 7 bases, with 16 bases left in between. Data came from immunoSEQ multiplex PCR; TCRdb stores just in-frame clones and leaves some out. This sample has just under 20,000 clones, with 75% to 90% found just once. The sequencing used CD4+ or CD8+ T cells sorted from blood, collected in a trial of the OX40 agonist ivuxolimab. This chain connects TRBV11-2 to TRBJ2-1; a possible D gene is TRBD1 (6 bases). The TCR was taken from an adult with an advanced solid tumor such as melanoma, head and neck, liver or kidney cancer. Here the CDR3 DNA reads TGTGCCAGCAGTATTGACAGGACTGGGAATGAGCAGTTCTTC. This codes for CASSIDRTGNEQFF. Full variable domain (rest looked up from reference TRBV11-2 and TRBJ2-1): EAGVAQSPRYKIIEKRQSVAFWCNPISGHATLYWYQQILGQGPKLLIQFQNNGVVDDSQLPKDRFSAERLKGVDSTLKIQPAKLEDSAVYLCASSIDRTGNEQFFGPGTRLTVL.